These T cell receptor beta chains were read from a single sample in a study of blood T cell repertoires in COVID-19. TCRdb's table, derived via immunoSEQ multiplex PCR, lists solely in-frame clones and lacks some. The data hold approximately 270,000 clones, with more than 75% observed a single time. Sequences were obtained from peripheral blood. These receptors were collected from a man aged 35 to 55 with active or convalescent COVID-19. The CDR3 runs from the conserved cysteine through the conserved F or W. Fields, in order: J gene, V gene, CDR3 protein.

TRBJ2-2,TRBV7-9,CASSYTGTGSAGELFF
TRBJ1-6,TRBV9,CASSVAMGQGASPLHF
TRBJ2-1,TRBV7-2,CASSPTGGAYNEQFF
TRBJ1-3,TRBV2,CASRQTDPGNTIYF
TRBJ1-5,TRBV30,CAWSSGGYSNQPQHF
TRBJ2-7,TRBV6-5,CASSYSGQYSYEQYF
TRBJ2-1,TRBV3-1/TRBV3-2,CASSLAGGPGNEQFF
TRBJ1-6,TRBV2,CASSERRDSANSPLHF
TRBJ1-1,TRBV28,CASKAGRGLGNTEAFF
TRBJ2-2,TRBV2,CASSKGRDGTGELFF
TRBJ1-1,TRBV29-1,CSALQGFVTEAFF
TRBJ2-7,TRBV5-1,CASSLFAAWGGYEQYF
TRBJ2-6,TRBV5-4,CASDALTGSGANVLTF
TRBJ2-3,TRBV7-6,CASSPRLAGGRDTQYF
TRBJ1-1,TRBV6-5,CASSLGGSAAFF
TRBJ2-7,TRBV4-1,CASSQDWQVGYEQYF
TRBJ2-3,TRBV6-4,CASRLTSSGGTDTQYF
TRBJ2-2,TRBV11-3,CASSLGRNRWDTGELFF
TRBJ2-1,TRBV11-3,CASSPRAGGHNEQFF
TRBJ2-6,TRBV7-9,CASGLSGGAGANVLTF
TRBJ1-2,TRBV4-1,CASSQDTGTYGYTF
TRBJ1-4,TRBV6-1,CASSELGGGFNEKLFF
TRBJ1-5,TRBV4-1,CASSQGQVNQPQHF
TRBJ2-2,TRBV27,CASSLHGQLNTGELFF
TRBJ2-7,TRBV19,CATRDRGDEQYF
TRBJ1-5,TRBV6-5,CASTLGGVRHF
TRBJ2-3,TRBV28,CASSPGGPPADTQYF
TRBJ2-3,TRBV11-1,CASSFLSTDTQYF
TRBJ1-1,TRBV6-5,CASRGQATEAFF
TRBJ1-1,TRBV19,CASSIQDYTEAFF
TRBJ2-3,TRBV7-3,CASRGGEGHTQYF
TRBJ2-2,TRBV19,CASSIIVFATGNTGELFF
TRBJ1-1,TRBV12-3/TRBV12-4,CASSFSLSKVFF
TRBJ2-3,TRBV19,CASSIQVGDTQYF
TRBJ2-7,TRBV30,CAWSRGEGLDEQYF
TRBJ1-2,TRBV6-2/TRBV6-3,CASSYQDGYTF
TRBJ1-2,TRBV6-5,CASSFGTEKHTF